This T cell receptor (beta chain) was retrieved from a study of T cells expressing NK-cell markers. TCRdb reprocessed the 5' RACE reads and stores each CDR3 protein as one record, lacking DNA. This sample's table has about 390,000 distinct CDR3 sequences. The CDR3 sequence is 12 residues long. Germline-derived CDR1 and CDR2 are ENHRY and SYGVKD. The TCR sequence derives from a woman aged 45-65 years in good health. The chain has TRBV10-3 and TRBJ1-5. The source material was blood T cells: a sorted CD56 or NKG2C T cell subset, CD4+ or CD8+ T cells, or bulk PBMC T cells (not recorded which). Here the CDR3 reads CAISENNQPQHF.